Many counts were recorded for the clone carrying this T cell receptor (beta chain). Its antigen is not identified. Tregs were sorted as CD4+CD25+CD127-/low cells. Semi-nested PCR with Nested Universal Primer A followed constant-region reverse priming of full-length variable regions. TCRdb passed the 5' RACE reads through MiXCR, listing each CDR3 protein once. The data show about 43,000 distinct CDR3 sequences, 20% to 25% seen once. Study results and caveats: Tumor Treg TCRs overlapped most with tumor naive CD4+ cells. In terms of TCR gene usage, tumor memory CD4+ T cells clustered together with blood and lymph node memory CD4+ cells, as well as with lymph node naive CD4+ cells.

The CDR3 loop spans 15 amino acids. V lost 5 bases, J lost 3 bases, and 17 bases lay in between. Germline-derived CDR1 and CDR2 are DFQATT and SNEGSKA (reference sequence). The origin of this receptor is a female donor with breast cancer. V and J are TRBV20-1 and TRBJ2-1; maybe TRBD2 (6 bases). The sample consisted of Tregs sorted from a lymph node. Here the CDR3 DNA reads TGCAGTGCTCGGGACTCACCATACCTCTACAATGAGCAGTTCTTC. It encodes CSARDSPYLYNEQFF.